The 23 T cell receptor beta chains below all came from one sample that was sequenced in a study of identical twins. A single record per CDR3 protein comes from TCRdb applying MiXCR to the 5' RACE reads. The sample contains more than 1.5 million distinct CDR3 sequences, more than 30% of which appear only once. What was sequenced was cord blood. Receptor source: a newborn girl in good health.

J is TRBJ2-7 and V is TRBV2; D is ambiguous. Germline CDR1 is SNHLY and CDR2 is FYNNEI. V shed 10 bases and J shed 3 bases, with 13 bases lying between them. The CDR3 extends over 12 amino acids. The chain's CDR3 is CATSLTSYEQYF. The DNA of the CDR3 is TGTGCCACCTCTCTAACGAGCTACGAGCAGTACTTC.

This chain joins TRBV29-1 and TRBJ1-1, with a tentative D call TRBD1 (5 bases). V was pared by 7 bases and J by 4 bases, with 7 bases between. The CDR3 runs 10 residues. Germline lookup yields CDR1 SQVTM and CDR2 ANQGSEA. The CDR3 bases are TGCAGCGACGGGGGCACTGAAGCTTTCTTT. Its translation is CSDGGTEAFF.

This chain joins TRBV16 and TRBJ1-4; a possible D gene is TRBD1 (5 bases). The CDR3 covers 15 residues. Germline CDR1 reads KGHSY; CDR2 reads FQNENV. V gave up 2 bases and J gave up 0 bases, with 7 bases separating them. CDR3 sequence: CASSQTTATNEKLFF. In DNA form, the CDR3 reads TGTGCCAGCAGCCAAACGACAGCAACTAATGAAAAACTGTTTTTT.

This clonotype was detected only a few times. This chain connects TRBV5-1 to TRBJ2-2; D is undetermined. Trimming cost V 4 bases and J 4 bases, with 14 bases left between them. The CDR3 length is 15 residues. The V gene's germline CDR1 is SGHRS and CDR2 YFSETQ. CDR3 sequence reads: CASSLLGGSTGELFF. As DNA, the CDR3 is TGCGCCAGCAGCCTGCTCGGCGGTAGCACCGGGGAGCTGTTTTTT.

This clonotype has more than one count but fewer than ten. The chain combines TRBV4-2 with TRBJ2-7; TRBD1 agrees at 9 bases. Unmatched junction bases numbered 5, after V lost 4 bases and J lost 7 bases. The CDR3 runs to 13 residues. CDR1 LGHNA and CDR2 YNFKEQ come from the germline V gene. The CDR3 sequence: CASSRDRDNEQYF. The CDR3, as DNA: TGTGCCAGCAGCCGGGACAGGGACAATGAGCAGTACTTC.

CDR3 DNA: TGTGCCAGCAGCCAAGGGATTGGCCGCGGGGCGAACTCTGGAAACACCATATATTTT. Translation gives CASSQGIGRGANSGNTIYF. The J gene is TRBJ1-3, the V gene TRBV4-2; TRBD1 might be the D (5 bases). This CDR3 has 19 amino acids. Looked up from germline, CDR1 is LGHNA and CDR2 is YNFKEQ. The V and J ends lost 1 base and 0 bases respectively, with 19 bases between them.

The chain has TRBV24-1 and TRBJ2-7; the D gene could be TRBD1 or TRBD2 (5 bases each). The V end lost 6 bases, the J end lost 2 bases, and 16 bases lay between the germline ends. The CDR3 spans 15 residues. Germline V CDR1 and CDR2: KGHDR, SFDVKD. Written as DNA, the CDR3 is TGTGCCACCAGTCTCACCTGGGACGGAGCCTACGAGCAGTACTTC. Translated, it gives CATSLTWDGAYEQYF.

The chain is built from TRBV18 and TRBJ2-2; D is ambiguous. V lost 4 bases and J lost 3, with 9 bases in between. Per germline, CDR1 KGHSH and CDR2 LQKENI. The CDR3 has 14 amino acids. The CDR3 loop reads CASSQDLDTGELFF. CDR3 coding DNA: TGTGCCAGCTCACAGGATCTCGACACCGGGGAGCTGTTTTTT.

The rearrangement links TRBV13 to TRBJ1-2, with 9 bases matching TRBD1. The CDR3 has 16 amino acids. Germline V gene data show CDR1 as PRHDT and CDR2 as FYEKMQ (reference sequence). Trimming took 0 bases from V and 7 from J; bases not matched to a gene: 9. Written as DNA, the CDR3 is TGTGCCAGCAGCTTAGGGGCCGGGACAGGGATGCGTGGCTACACCTTC. Translated, it gives CASSLGAGTGMRGYTF.

The chain recombines TRBV29-1 with TRBJ2-2; D is unclear. The V gene lost 4 bases and the J gene lost 7 bases, with 7 bases spanning the gap. This CDR3 has 11 residues. The V gene's germline CDR1 is SQVTM and CDR2 ANQGSEA. The CDR3 sequence is CSVGVVGELFF. In DNA, the CDR3 is TGCAGCGTTGGGGTGGTCGGGGAGCTGTTTTTT.

This clonotype has more than one count but fewer than ten. The V and J genes are TRBV20-1 and TRBJ1-1; a weak D match, TRBD1 (6 bases). The CDR3 spans 12 residues. V lost 1 base and J lost 11, with 14 bases in between. Per the germline V gene, CDR1 is DFQATT and CDR2 is SNEGSKA (reference sequence). CDR3 nucleotides: TGCAGTGCTAGAGGGACTGGGACAAGGGCTTTCTTT. The encoded protein is CSARGTGTRAFF.

The genes are TRBV7-9 and TRBJ2-6, with a possible D match to TRBD2 (5 bases). The germline V gene encodes CDR1 SEHNR and CDR2 FQNEAQ (reference sequence). This CDR3 comprises 15 residues. Trimming took off 10 bases at V and 0 bases at J, with 13 bases between the two ends. The CDR3 sequence: CATPDGLSGANVLTF. CDR3 coding DNA: TGTGCCACCCCGGACGGACTCTCTGGGGCCAACGTCCTGACTTTC. Based on the CDR3 plus reference TRBV7-9 and TRBJ2-6, the full variable domain is DTGVSQNPRHKITKRGQNVTFRCDPISEHNRLYWYRQTLGQGPEFLTYFQNEAQLEKSRLLSDRFSAERPKGSFSTLEIQRTEQGDSAMYLCATPDGLSGANVLTFGAGSRLTVL.

The rearrangement joins TRBV19 to TRBJ2-1, with 8 bases that match TRBD2. This CDR3 is 14 amino acids long. CDR1 and CDR2 from the germline V gene are LNHDA and SQIVND (reference sequence). V shed 7 bases and J 7 bases; nucleotides not matched to a gene: 9. The CDR3: CASIGLAGKNEQFF. The DNA of the CDR3 is TGTGCCAGTATAGGTCTAGCGGGTAAGAATGAGCAGTTCTTC.

The V call is TRBV28, the J call TRBJ2-6; a possible D gene is TRBD1 (5 bases). This CDR3 has 15 amino acids. Trimming left V 6 bases short and J 1 base short, with 10 bases between. Germline V gene lookup returns CDR1 MDHEN and CDR2 SYDVKM. The CDR3 protein is CASRLTVSGANVLTF. CDR3 nucleotides: TGTGCCAGCAGACTGACAGTGTCTGGGGCCAACGTCCTGACTTTC.

This clonotype showed up just a few times. The chain has TRBV27 and TRBJ1-4; unclear D gene. This CDR3 region has 16 residues. With 5 bases removed from V and 3 bases from J, the gap between germline ends came to 16 bases. Germline CDR1 MNHEY, CDR2 SMNVEV (reference sequence). The CDR3 bases are TGTGCCAGCAGTCCGCTTCAAGTCCGTTCTAATGAAAAACTGTTTTTT. Translation: CASSPLQVRSNEKLFF.

The rearrangement uses TRBV7-2 and TRBJ1-4; the D is unclear. The ends were cut back, 5 bases at V and 5 bases at J, with 18 bases in the middle. The CDR3 runs 16 residues. Germline CDR1 and CDR2: SGHTA and FQGNSA. The chain's CDR3 is CASSRGRTQSNEKLFF. The CDR3 DNA reads as TGTGCCAGCAGCCGAGGACGAACCCAATCAAATGAAAAACTGTTTTTT.

The gene calls are TRBV13 and TRBJ1-1; 7 positions match TRBD1. Germline values: CDR1 PRHDT, CDR2 FYEKMQ (reference sequence). The CDR3 runs 14 residues. With V trimmed by 2 bases and J by 6 bases, 6 bases remained unmatched. CDR3 nucleotide sequence: TGTGCCAGCAGCTTAACAGGGGCCCGGGCTGAAGCTTTCTTT. It is translated as CASSLTGARAEAFF.

This clonotype was picked up a small number of times. The V and J genes are TRBV24-1 and TRBJ1-4, with TRBD1 matching over 7 bases. CDR1 is KGHDR, CDR2 SFDVKD, per germline. V shed 1 base, J shed 11 bases, and the junction held 6 bases outside the gene matches. The CDR3 spans 14 residues. CDR3 residues: CATSDFILTGKLFF. Written as DNA, the CDR3 is TGTGCCACCAGTGATTTCATCTTGACAGGGAAACTGTTTTTT.

About this clonotype itself: A read error may produce the germline difference seen at one junction end. The chain uses TRBV18 and TRBJ2-3; D ambiguous. The CDR3 is made up of 14 amino acids. Germline loops: CDR1 KGHSH, CDR2 LQKENI. In DNA, the CDR3 is TGTGCCGGCTCACCACCTGGTAGCACAGATACGCAGTATTTT. The encoded protein is CAGSPPGSTDTQYF.

This clonotype was observed a few times. The chain has TRBV13 and TRBJ2-3, with TRBD2 identical over 9 bases. The CDR3 totals 24 residues. The V gene's germline CDR1 is PRHDT and CDR2 FYEKMQ (reference sequence). The trim removed 1 base at V and 0 bases at J, leaving 26 bases unmatched. In DNA, the CDR3 is TGTGCCAGCAGCTTAGTTCCCCGAGGTACATTGGGCGGGGGGGCACCAACTAGCACAGATACGCAGTATTTT. Amino acids: CASSLVPRGTLGGGAPTSTDTQYF.

A few counts support this clonotype. The rearrangement joins TRBV27 to TRBJ2-6; no firm D call. Germline V gene sequence: CDR1 MNHEY, CDR2 SMNVEV (reference sequence). The V end was cut by 6 bases, the J end by 3 bases, with 12 bases between. The CDR3 is made up of 15 amino acids. In DNA, the CDR3 is TGTGCCAGCAGCCAACTCACGGATGGGGCCAACGTCCTGACTTTC. It codes for CASSQLTDGANVLTF.

The chain is built from TRBV28 and TRBJ1-6; 7 bases line up with TRBD1. Trimming cost V 10 bases and J 9 bases; bases outside gene matches: 15. The CDR3 is made up of 15 amino acids. Germline lookup yields CDR1 MDHEN and CDR2 SYDVKM. The CDR3 sequence is CATTNFRQGGSPLHF. The CDR3 bases are TGTGCCACCACGAACTTTCGACAGGGCGGTTCACCCCTCCACTTT. Together with reference TRBV28 and TRBJ1-6, the CDR3 gives the full variable domain: DVKVTQSSRYLVKRTGEKVFLECVQDMDHENMFWYRQDPGLGLRLIYFSYDVKMKEKGDIPEGYSVSREKKERFSLILESASTNQTSMYLCATTNFRQGGSPLHFGNGTRLTVT.

For the CDR3, the DNA is TGTGCCAGCAGTTTATTTGCGGGGGGGGAAGAGACCCAGTACTTC. Translation: CASSLFAGGEETQYF. The chain joins TRBV27 to TRBJ2-5; the match to TRBD2 covers 9 bases. CDR1 and CDR2 from the germline V gene are MNHEY and SMNVEV (reference sequence). Trimming at V came to 1 base and at J to 3 bases, leaving 3 bases not matched to a gene. The CDR3 has 15 amino acids.